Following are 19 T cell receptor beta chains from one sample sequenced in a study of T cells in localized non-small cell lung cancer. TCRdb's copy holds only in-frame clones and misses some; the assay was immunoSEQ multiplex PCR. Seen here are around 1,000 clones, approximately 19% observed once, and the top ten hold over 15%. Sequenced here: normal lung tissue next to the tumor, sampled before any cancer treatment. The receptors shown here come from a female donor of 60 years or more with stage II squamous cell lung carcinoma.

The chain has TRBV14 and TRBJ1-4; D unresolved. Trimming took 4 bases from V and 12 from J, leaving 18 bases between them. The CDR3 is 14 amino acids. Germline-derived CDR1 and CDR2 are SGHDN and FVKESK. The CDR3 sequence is CASSLPGERKELFF. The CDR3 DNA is TGTGCCAGCAGCCTACCGGGAGAGAGGAAAGAACTGTTTTTT.

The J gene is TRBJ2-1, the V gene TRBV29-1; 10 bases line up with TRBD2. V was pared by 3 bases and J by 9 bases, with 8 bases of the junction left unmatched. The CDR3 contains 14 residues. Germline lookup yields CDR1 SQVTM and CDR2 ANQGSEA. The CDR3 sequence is CSVEEGSGGSEQFF. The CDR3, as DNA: TGCAGCGTTGAGGAGGGTAGCGGGGGGAGTGAGCAGTTCTTC.

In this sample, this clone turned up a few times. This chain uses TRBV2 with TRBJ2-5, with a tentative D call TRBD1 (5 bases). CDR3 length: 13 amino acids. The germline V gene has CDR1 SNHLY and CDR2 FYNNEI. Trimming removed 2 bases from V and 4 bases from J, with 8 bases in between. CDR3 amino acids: CASSERRGETQYF. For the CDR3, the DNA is TGTGCCAGCAGTGAACGAAGGGGAGAGACCCAGTACTTC. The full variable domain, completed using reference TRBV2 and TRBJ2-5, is EPEVTQTPSHQVTQMGQEVILRCVPISNHLYFYWYRQILGQKVEFLVSFYNNEISEKSEIFDDQFSVERPDGSNFTLKIRSTKLEDSAMYFCASSERRGETQYFGPGTRLLVL.

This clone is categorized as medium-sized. The CDR3, as DNA: TGTGCCAGCAGCCTGGGACAGGGAAACACCGGGGAGCTGTTTTTT. Its protein is CASSLGQGNTGELFF. The chain employs TRBV11-3 and TRBJ2-2; TRBD1 agrees at 9 bases. V was pared by 5 bases and J by 2 bases, with 3 bases of the junction left unmatched. Germline assignment: CDR1 SGHNT and CDR2 YENEEA. The CDR3 is made up of 15 amino acids.

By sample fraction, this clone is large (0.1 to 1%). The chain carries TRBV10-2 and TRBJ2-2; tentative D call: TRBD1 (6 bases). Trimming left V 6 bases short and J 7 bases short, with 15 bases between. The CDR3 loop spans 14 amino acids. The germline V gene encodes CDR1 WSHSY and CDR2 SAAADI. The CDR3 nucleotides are TGCGCCAGCAGCGTACAGGGTGGTATCGGGGAGCTGTTTTTT. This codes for CASSVQGGIGELFF.

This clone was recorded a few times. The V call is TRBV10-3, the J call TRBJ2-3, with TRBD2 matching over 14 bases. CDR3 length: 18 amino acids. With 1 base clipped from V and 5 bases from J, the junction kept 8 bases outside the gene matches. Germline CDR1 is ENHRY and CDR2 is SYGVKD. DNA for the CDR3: TGTGCCATCAGTGAGTTTACCGGGACTAGCGGGGGCCTAGATACGCAGTATTTT. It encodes CAISEFTGTSGGLDTQYF.

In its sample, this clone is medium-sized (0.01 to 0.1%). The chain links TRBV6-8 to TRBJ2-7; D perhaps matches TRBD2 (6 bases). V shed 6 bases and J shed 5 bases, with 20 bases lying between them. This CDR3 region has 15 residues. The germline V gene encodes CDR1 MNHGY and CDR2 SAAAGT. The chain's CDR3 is CASSTRPAAGHEQYF. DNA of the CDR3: TGTGCCAGCAGCACCCGCCCCGCAGCGGGCCACGAGCAGTACTTC.

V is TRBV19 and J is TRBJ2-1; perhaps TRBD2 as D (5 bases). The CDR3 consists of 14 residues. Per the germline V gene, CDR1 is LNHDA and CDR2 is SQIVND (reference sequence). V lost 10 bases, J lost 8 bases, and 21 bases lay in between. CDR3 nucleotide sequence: TGTGCCACCAAACCGGAGGCGTCAAGGGATGAGCAGTTCTTC. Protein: CATKPEASRDEQFF.

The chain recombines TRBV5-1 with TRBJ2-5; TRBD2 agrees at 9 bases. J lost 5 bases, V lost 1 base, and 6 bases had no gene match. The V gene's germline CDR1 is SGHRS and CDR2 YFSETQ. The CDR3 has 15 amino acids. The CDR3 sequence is CASSLRLAGQETQYF. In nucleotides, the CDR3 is TGCGCCAGCAGCTTGAGGCTAGCGGGACAGGAGACCCAGTACTTC.

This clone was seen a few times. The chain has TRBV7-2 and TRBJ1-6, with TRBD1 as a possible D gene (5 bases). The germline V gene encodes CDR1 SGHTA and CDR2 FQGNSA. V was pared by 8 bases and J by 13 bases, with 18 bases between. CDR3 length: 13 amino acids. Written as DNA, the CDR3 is TGTGCCAGCCATACCTTGGGGGGTGACCCCCTCCACTTT. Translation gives CASHTLGGDPLHF.

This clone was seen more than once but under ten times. CDR3 protein: CASSRDRGSNYGYTF. CDR3 DNA sequence: TGCGCCAGCAGCAGGGACAGGGGTTCTAACTATGGCTACACCTTC. V usage is TRBV5-1 and J usage is TRBJ1-2, with 10 bases lining up with TRBD1. Unmatched junction bases numbered 3, after V lost 4 bases and J lost 0 bases. This CDR3 has 15 amino acids. Germline V gives CDR1 SGHRS, CDR2 YFSETQ.

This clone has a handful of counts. CDR3 sequence: CASSPGNNEQFF. DNA for the CDR3: TGTGCCAGTAGTCCAGGTAACAATGAGCAGTTCTTC. This sequence joins TRBV19 and TRBJ2-1; D uncertain. Trimming left V 5 bases short and J 5 bases short, with 7 bases between. Germline V gives CDR1 LNHDA, CDR2 SQIVND (reference sequence). The CDR3 totals 12 residues.

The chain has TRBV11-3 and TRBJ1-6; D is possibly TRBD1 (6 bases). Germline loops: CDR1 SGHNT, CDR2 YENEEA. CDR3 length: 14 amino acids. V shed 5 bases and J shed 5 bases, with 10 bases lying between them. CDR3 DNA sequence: TGTGCCAGCAGCCCTAGGGGGGATAATTCACCCCTCCACTTT. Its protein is CASSPRGDNSPLHF.

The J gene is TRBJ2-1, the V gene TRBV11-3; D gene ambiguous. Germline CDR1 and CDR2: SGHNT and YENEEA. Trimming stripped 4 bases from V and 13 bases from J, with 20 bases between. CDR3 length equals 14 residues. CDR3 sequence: CASSSTKSVGDQFF. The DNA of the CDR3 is TGTGCCAGCAGCTCAACTAAGAGCGTCGGTGACCAGTTCTTC.

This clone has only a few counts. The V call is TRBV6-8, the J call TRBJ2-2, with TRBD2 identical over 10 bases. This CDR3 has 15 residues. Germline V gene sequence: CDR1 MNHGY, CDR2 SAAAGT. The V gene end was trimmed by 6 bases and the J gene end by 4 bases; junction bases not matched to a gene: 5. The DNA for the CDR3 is TGTGCCAGCAGCAGGACTAGCGGAGTCACCGGGGAGCTGTTTTTT. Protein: CASSRTSGVTGELFF.

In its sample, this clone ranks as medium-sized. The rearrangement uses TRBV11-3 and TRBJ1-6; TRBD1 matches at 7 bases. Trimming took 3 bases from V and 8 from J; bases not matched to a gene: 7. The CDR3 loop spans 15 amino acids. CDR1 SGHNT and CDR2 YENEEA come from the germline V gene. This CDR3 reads CASSLAGGVDSPLHF. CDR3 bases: TGTGCCAGCAGCTTGGCAGGGGGTGTGGATTCACCCCTCCACTTT.

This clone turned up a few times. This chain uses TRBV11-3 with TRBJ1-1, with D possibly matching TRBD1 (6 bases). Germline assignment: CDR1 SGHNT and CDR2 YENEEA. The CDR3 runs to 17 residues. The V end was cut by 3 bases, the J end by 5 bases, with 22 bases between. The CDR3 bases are TGTGCCAGCAGCTTGGCCGGTGGACAGATCCCTGGGACTGAAGCTTTCTTT. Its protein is CASSLAGGQIPGTEAFF.

CDR3 in amino acids: CASSNTGLAGYNEQFF. In nucleotides, the CDR3 is TGTGCCAGTAGTAACACGGGACTAGCGGGGTACAATGAGCAGTTCTTC. The gene calls are TRBV19 and TRBJ2-1, with 13 bases that match TRBD2. The germline V gene encodes CDR1 LNHDA and CDR2 SQIVND (reference sequence). The CDR3 totals 16 residues. V shed 4 bases, J shed 4 bases, and the junction held 4 bases outside the gene matches.

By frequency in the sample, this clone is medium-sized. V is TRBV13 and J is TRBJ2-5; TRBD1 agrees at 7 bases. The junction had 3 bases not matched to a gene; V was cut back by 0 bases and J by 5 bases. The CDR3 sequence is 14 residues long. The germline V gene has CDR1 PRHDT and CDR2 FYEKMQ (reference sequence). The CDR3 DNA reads TGTGCCAGCAGCTTAGGAGGGGGCGGTGAGACCCAGTACTTC. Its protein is CASSLGGGGETQYF.